The 3 T cell receptor beta chains given below trace back to one sample, sequenced in a study of cytomegalovirus exposure and HLA in healthy donors (dated by TCRdb to about 2017). The library was obtained by the immunoSEQ multiplex PCR assay. For the multiplex PCR, a mixture combining 60 forward primers for TCR Vbeta segments and 13 reverse primers for TCR Jbeta segments was used. TCRdb limited this immuneACCESS table to in-frame rearrangements with V and J called. A share of clones is missing; checked studies link under half to unresolved V genes, and the rest is unexplained. The sample table records roughly 150,000 clones; 77% of these occur just once. The ten largest account for approximately 3.8% of the sample. The sequencing input was PBMCs. These receptors came from a male donor in good health and CMV-seronegative.

The rearrangement joins TRBV2 to TRBJ2-2; 11 bases match TRBD2. Per the germline V gene, CDR1 is SNHLY and CDR2 is FYNNEI. This CDR3 region has 15 residues. The V segment lost 5 bases and the J segment 6 bases; nucleotides outside the gene matches: 5. CDR3 sequence (DNA): TGTGCCAGCAGTTATAGCGGGAGGGCTGCCGGGGAGCTGTTTTTT. It codes for CASSYSGRAAGELFF. Supplemented by reference TRBV2 and TRBJ2-2, the full variable domain reads EPEVTQTPSHQVTQMGQEVILRCVPISNHLYFYWYRQILGQKVEFLVSFYNNEISEKSEIFDDQFSVERPDGSNFTLKIRSTKLEDSAMYFCASSYSGRAAGELFFGEGSRLTVL.

V is TRBV14 and J is TRBJ1-1, with 9 bases aligning to TRBD1. The CDR3 is made up of 14 amino acids. Unmatched junction bases numbered 7, after V lost 6 bases and J lost 5 bases. CDR1 is SGHDN and CDR2 is FVKESK in the germline V gene. CDR3 coding DNA: TGTGCCAGCAGTGAACAGGGGGCGGGTACTGAAGCTTTCTTT. This codes for CASSEQGAGTEAFF.

This chain joins TRBV15 and TRBJ2-1, with 8 bases aligning to TRBD2. The germline V gene encodes CDR1 LNHNV and CDR2 YYDKDF (reference sequence). The CDR3 loop spans 18 amino acids. J gave up 7 bases and V 0 bases, and 14 bases lay outside the gene matches. The CDR3 reads CATSRELRAAGVWNEQFF. CDR3 nucleotide sequence: TGTGCCACCAGCAGAGAATTGCGCGCAGCGGGAGTGTGGAATGAGCAGTTCTTC.